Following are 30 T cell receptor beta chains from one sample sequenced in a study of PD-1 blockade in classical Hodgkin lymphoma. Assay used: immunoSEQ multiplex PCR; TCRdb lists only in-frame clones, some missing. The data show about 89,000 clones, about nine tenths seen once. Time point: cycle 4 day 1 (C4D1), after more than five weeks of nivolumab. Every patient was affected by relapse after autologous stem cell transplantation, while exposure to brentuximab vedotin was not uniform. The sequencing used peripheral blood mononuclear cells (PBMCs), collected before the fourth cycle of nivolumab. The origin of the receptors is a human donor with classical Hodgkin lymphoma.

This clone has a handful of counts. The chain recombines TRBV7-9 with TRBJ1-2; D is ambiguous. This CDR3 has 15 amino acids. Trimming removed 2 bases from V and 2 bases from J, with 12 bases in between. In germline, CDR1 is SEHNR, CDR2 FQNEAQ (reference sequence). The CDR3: CASSLFASENYGYTF. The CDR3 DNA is TGTGCCAGCAGCTTATTCGCCAGTGAAAACTATGGCTACACCTTC. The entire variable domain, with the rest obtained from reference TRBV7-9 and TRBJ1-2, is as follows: DTGVSQNPRHKITKRGQNVTFRCDPISEHNRLYWYRQTLGQGPEFLTYFQNEAQLEKSRLLSDRFSAERPKGSFSTLEIQRTEQGDSAMYLCASSLFASENYGYTFGSGTRLTVV.

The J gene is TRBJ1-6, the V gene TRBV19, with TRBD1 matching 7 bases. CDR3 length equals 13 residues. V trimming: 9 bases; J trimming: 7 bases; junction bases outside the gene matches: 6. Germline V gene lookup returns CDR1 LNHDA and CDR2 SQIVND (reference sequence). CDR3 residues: CASQTGFNSPLHF. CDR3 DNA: TGTGCCAGCCAGACAGGGTTCAATTCACCCCTCCACTTT.

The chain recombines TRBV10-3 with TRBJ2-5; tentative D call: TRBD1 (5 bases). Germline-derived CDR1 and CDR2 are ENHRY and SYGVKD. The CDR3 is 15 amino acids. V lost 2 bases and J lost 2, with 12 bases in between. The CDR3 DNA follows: TGTGCCATCAGTGAGAAAGGTGACAGACAAGAGACCCAGTACTTC. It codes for CAISEKGDRQETQYF.

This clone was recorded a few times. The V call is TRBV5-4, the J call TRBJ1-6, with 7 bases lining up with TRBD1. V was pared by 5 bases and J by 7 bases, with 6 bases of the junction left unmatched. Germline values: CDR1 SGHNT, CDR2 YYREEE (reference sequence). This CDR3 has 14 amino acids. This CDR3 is CASSPGTVNSPLHF. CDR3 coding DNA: TGTGCCAGCAGTCCCGGGACAGTAAATTCACCCCTCCACTTT.

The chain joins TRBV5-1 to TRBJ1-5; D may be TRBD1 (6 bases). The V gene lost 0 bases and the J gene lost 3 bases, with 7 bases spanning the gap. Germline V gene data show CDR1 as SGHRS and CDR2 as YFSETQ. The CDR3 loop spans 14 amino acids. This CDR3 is CASSLGQDNQPQHF. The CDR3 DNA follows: TGCGCCAGCAGCTTGGGACAGGACAATCAGCCCCAGCATTTT.

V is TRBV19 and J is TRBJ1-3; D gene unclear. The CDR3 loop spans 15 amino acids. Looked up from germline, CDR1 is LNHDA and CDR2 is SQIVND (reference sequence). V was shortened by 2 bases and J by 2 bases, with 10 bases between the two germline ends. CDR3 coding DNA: TGTGCCAGTAGTATACCCCCCGTCGCTGGAAACACCATATATTTT. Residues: CASSIPPVAGNTIYF.

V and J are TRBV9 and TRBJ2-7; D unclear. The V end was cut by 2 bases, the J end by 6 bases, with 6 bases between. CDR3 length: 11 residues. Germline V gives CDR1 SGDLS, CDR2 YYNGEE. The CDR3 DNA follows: TGTGCCAGCAGCGTCGTGGGCGAGCAGTACTTC. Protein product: CASSVVGEQYF.

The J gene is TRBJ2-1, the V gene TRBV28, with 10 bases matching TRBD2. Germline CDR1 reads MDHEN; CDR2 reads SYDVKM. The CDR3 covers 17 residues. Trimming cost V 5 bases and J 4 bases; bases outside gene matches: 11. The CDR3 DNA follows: TGTGCCAGCAGTCCCTCCGCCGGGACTAGCGAGTACAATGAGCAGTTCTTC. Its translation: CASSPSAGTSEYNEQFF.

CDR3 sequence reads: CASGMGRETQYF. The CDR3 bases are TGTGCCAGCGGTATGGGGCGAGAGACCCAGTACTTC. This rearrangement joins TRBV6-5 to TRBJ2-5, with D maybe TRBD1 (5 bases). Germline-derived CDR1 and CDR2 are MNHEY and SVGAGI. With 8 bases removed from V and 4 bases from J, the gap between germline ends came to 11 bases. This CDR3 contains 12 residues.

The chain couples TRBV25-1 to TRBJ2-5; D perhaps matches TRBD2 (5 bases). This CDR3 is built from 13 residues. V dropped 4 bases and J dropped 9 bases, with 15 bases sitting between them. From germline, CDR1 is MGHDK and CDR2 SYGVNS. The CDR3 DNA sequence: TGTGCCAGCAGTGGGCAGACCAACGGGGCCCAGTACTTC. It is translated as CASSGQTNGAQYF.

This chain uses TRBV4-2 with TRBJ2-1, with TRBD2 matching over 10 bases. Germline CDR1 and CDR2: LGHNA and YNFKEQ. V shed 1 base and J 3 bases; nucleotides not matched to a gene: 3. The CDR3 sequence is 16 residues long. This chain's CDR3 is CASSQGLAGVYNEQFF. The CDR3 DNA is TGTGCCAGCAGCCAAGGGCTAGCGGGGGTCTACAATGAGCAGTTCTTC.

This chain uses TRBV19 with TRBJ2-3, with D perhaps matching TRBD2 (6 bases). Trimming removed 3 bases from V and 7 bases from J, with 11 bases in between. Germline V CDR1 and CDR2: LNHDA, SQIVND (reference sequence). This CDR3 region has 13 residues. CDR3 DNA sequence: TGTGCCAGTAGTATCACCGGAGGGAATACGCAGTATTTT. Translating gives CASSITGGNTQYF.

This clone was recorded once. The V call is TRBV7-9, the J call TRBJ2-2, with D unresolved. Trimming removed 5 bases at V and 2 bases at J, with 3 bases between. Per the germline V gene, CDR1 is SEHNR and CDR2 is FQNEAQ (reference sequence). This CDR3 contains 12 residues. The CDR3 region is CASSVNTGELFF. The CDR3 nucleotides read TGTGCCAGCAGCGTTAACACCGGGGAGCTGTTTTTT.

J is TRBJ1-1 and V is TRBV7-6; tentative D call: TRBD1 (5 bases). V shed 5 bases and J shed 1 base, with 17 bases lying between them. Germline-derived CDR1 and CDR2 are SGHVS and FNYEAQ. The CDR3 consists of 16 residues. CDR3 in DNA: TGTGCCAGCAGCGAGCAGACAGCGGGAGCGAACACTGAAGCTTTCTTT. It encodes CASSEQTAGANTEAFF. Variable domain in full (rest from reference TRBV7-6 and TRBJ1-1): GAGVSQSPRYKVTKRGQDVALRCDPISGHVSLYWYRQALGQGPEFLTYFNYEAQQDKSGLPNDRFSAERPEGSISTLTIQRTEQRDSAMYRCASSEQTAGANTEAFFGQGTRLTVV.

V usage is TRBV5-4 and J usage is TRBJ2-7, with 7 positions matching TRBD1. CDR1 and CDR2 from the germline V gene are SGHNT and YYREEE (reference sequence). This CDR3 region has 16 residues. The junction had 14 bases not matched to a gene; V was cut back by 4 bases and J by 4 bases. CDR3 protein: CASSVDRVTVSYEQYF. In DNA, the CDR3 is TGTGCCAGCAGCGTCGACAGGGTCACGGTGAGTTACGAGCAGTACTTC.

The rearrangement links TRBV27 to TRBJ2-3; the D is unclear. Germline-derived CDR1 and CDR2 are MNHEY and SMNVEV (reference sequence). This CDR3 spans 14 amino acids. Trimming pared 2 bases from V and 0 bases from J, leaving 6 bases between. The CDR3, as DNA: TGTGCCAGCAGTTTAACGGGTAGCACAGATACGCAGTATTTT. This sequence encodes CASSLTGSTDTQYF.

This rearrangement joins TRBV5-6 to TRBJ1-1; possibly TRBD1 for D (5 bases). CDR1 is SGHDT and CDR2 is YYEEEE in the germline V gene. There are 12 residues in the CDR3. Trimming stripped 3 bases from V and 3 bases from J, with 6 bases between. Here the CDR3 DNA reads TGTGCCAGCAGCTGGGGGGACACTGAAGCTTTCTTT. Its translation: CASSWGDTEAFF.

The CDR3 loop reads CASSEAHRVVEKLFF. The DNA of the CDR3 is TGTGCCAGCAGCGAAGCCCACAGGGTCGTTGAAAAACTGTTTTTT. The rearrangement joins TRBV14 to TRBJ1-4; possible D gene TRBD1, 6 bases. This CDR3 spans 15 amino acids. Germline lookup yields CDR1 SGHDN and CDR2 FVKESK. Trimming removed 5 bases from V and 7 bases from J, with 17 bases in between.

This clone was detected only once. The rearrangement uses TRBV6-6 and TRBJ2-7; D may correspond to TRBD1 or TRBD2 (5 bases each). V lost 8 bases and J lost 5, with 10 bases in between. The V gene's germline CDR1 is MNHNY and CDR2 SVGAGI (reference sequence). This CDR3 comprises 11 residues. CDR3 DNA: TGTGCCAGCGGGGGTGGGCACGAGCAGTACTTC. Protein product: CASGGGHEQYF.

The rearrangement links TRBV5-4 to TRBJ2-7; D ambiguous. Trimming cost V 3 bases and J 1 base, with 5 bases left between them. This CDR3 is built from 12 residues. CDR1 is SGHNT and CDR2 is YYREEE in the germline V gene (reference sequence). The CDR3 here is CASSSGSYEQYF. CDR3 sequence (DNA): TGTGCCAGCAGCTCAGGTTCCTACGAGCAGTACTTC.

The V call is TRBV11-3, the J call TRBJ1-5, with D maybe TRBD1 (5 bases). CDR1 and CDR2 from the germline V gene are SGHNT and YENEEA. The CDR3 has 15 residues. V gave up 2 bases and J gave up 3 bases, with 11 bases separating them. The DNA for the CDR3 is TGTGCCAGCAGCTTAAGTCGGGGGGACAATCAGCCCCAGCATTTT. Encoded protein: CASSLSRGDNQPQHF.

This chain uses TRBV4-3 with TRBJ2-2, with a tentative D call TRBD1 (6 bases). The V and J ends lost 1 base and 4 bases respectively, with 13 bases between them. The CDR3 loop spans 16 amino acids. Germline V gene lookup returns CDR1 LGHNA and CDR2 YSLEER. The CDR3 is CASSQGGQGFTGELFF. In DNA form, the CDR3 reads TGCGCCAGCAGCCAAGGGGGGCAGGGATTCACCGGGGAGCTGTTTTTT.

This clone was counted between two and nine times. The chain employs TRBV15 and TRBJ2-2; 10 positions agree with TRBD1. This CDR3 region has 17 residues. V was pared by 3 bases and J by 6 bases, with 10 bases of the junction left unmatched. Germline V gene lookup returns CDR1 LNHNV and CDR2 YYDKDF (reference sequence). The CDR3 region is CATSSPITGTGAGELFF. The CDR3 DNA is TGTGCCACCAGCAGTCCCATAACCGGGACAGGGGCCGGGGAGCTGTTTTTT.

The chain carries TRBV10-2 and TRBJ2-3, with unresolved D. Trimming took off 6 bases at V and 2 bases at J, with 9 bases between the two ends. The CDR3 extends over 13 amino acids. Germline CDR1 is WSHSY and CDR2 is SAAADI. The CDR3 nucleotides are TGCGCCAGCAGACTTGTACCCACAGATACGCAGTATTTT. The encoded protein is CASRLVPTDTQYF.

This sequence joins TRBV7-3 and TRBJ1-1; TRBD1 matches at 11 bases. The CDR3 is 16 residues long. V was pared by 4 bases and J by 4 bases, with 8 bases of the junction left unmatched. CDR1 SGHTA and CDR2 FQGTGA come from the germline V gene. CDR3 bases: TGTGCCAGCAGCTCCCGGGGACAGGGGGAATTCACTGAAGCTTTCTTT. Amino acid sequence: CASSSRGQGEFTEAFF.

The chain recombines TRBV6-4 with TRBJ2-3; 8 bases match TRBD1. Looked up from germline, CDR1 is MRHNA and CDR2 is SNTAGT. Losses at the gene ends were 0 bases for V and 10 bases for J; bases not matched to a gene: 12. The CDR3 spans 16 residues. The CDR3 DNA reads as TGTGCCAGCAGTGACTCTTACAGGGGGAAGTGGAACCCGCAGTATTTT. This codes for CASSDSYRGKWNPQYF.

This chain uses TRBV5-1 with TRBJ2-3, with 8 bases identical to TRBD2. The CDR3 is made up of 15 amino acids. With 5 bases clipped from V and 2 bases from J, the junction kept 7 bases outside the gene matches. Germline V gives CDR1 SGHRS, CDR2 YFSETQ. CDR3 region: CASRGLAGITDTQYF. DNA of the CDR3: TGCGCCAGCAGAGGACTAGCAGGGATCACAGATACGCAGTATTTT.

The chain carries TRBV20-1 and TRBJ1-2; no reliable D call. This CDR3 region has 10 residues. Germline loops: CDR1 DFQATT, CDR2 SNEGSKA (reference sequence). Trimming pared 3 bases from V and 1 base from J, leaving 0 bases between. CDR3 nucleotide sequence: TGCAGTGCTAGTAACTATGGCTACACCTTC. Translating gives CSASNYGYTF.

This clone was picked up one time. DNA for the CDR3: TGTGCCAGCTCACCACAACAGGGGTCAGGACACTACAATGAGCAGTTCTTC. Amino acid sequence: CASSPQQGSGHYNEQFF. This chain joins TRBV18 and TRBJ2-1; 7 nucleotides line up with TRBD1. The germline V gene encodes CDR1 KGHSH and CDR2 LQKENI. CDR3 length: 17 residues. The ends lost 1 base at V and 3 bases at J; junction bases unmatched: 9.

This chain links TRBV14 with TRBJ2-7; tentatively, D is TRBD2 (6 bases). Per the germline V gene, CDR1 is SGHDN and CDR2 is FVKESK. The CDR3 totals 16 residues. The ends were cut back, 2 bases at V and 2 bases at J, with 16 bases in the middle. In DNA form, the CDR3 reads TGTGCCAGCAGCCAACATCATAGCGGAATAACCTACGAGCAGTACTTC. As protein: CASSQHHSGITYEQYF.